This passage covers 20 T cell receptor beta chains from one sample sequenced in a study of Ad26.COV2.S vaccination and SARS-CoV-2 variants. The assay was immunoSEQ multiplex PCR, and TCRdb's table has in-frame clones only and misses some. The data contain some 340,000 clones, 86% of them singletons. Treatment indicated: roughly 19 received Ad26.COV2.S at low or high dose, single or two shots; about 5 received placebo; per-sample allocation not given. Specimen acquisition occurred on day 63 following the initial vaccine or placebo injection. The sequencing here drew on peripheral blood, taken in a trial of Ad26.COV2.S vaccine versus placebo. These receptor sequences come from a person between 18 and 59 years old who received the Ad26.COV2.S COVID-19 vaccine or a placebo.

This chain connects TRBV19 to TRBJ1-2, with D uncertain. CDR1 and CDR2 (germline): LNHDA, SQIVND (reference sequence). The CDR3 loop spans 15 amino acids. V lost 7 bases, J lost 0 bases, and 15 bases lay in between. The DNA for the CDR3 is TGTGCCAGTACCTCGGGGAGCCTCACTAACTATGGCTACACCTTC. It specifies CASTSGSLTNYGYTF. Full variable domain (remainder filled in from reference TRBV19 and TRBJ1-2): DGGITQSPKYLFRKEGQNVTLSCEQNLNHDAMYWYRQDPGQGLRLIYYSQIVNDFQKGDIAEGYSVSREKKESFPLTVTSAQKNPTAFYLCASTSGSLTNYGYTFGSGTRLTVV.

In the case of this clone: Other nucleotide sequences in the sample specify the same CDR3. J is TRBJ1-5 and V is TRBV7-9; D unresolved. This CDR3 spans 14 amino acids. Germline CDR1 and CDR2: SEHNR and FQNEAQ (reference sequence). Trimming cost V 1 base and J 0 bases, with 4 bases left between them. The CDR3 DNA is TGTGCCAGCAGCTTAGACAATAGCAATCAGCCCCAGCATTTT. Its protein product is CASSLDNSNQPQHF.

The CDR3 DNA follows: TGTGCCAGCTCACCGCAGCGGAGCAGTAATGAGCAGTTCTTC. This codes for CASSPQRSSNEQFF. The chain recombines TRBV18 with TRBJ2-1; D possibly corresponds to TRBD2 (5 bases). Germline CDR1 KGHSH, CDR2 LQKENI. Between the trimmed V and J ends, which lost 3 bases and 7 bases, there was a span of 13 bases. This CDR3 comprises 14 residues.

V and J are TRBV6-2 or TRBV6-3 and TRBJ2-5, with D maybe TRBD2 (5 bases). V was trimmed by 5 bases and J by 5 bases, leaving 12 bases between them. This CDR3 is built from 13 residues. Germline V CDR1 and CDR2: MNHEY, SVGEGT. The CDR3 region is CASSLRLRETQYF. Here the CDR3 DNA reads TGTGCCAGCAGTCTTCGACTACGGGAGACCCAGTACTTC.

The chain couples TRBV18 to TRBJ2-1; 9 nucleotides agree with TRBD2. Germline values: CDR1 KGHSH, CDR2 LQKENI. Trimming removed 0 bases from V and 7 bases from J; junction bases left unmatched: 7. There are 16 residues in the CDR3. The CDR3: CASSPPRAGGRNEQFF. CDR3 bases: TGTGCCAGCTCACCACCGAGAGCGGGGGGTAGGAATGAGCAGTTCTTC.

The chain uses TRBV11-2 and TRBJ2-6; D possibly uses TRBD1 or TRBD2 (6 bases each). The germline CDR1 and CDR2 sequences are SGHAT and FQNNGV. Trimming left V 1 base short and J 4 bases short, with 8 bases between. This CDR3 has 15 residues. The CDR3 DNA follows: TGTGCCAGCAGCTTAGCGGGGGCCGGGGCCAACGTCCTGACTTTC. Encoded protein: CASSLAGAGANVLTF.

The gene calls are TRBV5-4 and TRBJ2-5; weak D call: TRBD2 (7 bases). V was shortened by 2 bases and J by 4 bases, with 18 bases between the two germline ends. Germline V CDR1 and CDR2: SGHNT, YYREEE (reference sequence). This CDR3 region has 16 residues. CDR3 region: CASSLDLRGGRETQYF. CDR3 in DNA: TGTGCCAGCAGCTTAGACCTTAGGGGGGGACGAGAGACCCAGTACTTC.

This chain uses TRBV19 with TRBJ1-1; no definite D call. V shed 3 bases and J shed 5 bases, with 4 bases lying between them. CDR1 is LNHDA, CDR2 SQIVND, per germline (reference sequence). The CDR3 totals 11 residues. Here the CDR3 reads CASSINTEAFF. The CDR3 DNA reads TGTGCCAGTAGTATTAATACTGAAGCTTTCTTT.

This clone was seen only once. The chain joins TRBV18 to TRBJ2-5, with 9 bases lining up with TRBD1. Germline values: CDR1 KGHSH, CDR2 LQKENI. The J segment lost 5 bases and the V segment lost 6 bases, leaving 4 bases of the junction unmatched. This CDR3 region has 13 residues. In DNA form, the CDR3 reads TGTGCCAGCTCGCCCGGGACAGGGGAGACCCAGTACTTC. As protein: CASSPGTGETQYF.

J is TRBJ2-3 and V is TRBV24-1; 7 positions match TRBD1. The trim removed 6 bases at V and 8 bases at J, leaving 7 bases unmatched. Germline CDR1 and CDR2: KGHDR and SFDVKD. The CDR3 runs to 13 residues. The CDR3 DNA reads as TGTGCCACCAGTTCCAGGACAGGAGGTACGCAGTATTTT. This gives the protein CATSSRTGGTQYF.

CDR3 residues: CASKKGDRGEKLFF. CDR3 nucleotide sequence: TGTGCCAGCAAAAAGGGGGACAGGGGGGAAAAACTGTTTTTT. The chain couples TRBV2 to TRBJ1-4; 11 bases agree with TRBD1. The length of the CDR3 is 14 residues. Germline V CDR1 and CDR2: SNHLY, FYNNEI. V shed 7 bases and J 8 bases; nucleotides not matched to a gene: 6.

The chain employs TRBV20-1 and TRBJ1-6; no firm D call. The CDR3 loop spans 12 amino acids. Germline CDR1 DFQATT, CDR2 SNEGSKA (reference sequence). Between the trimmed V and J ends, which lost 3 bases and 9 bases, there was a span of 9 bases. The CDR3 loop is CSASFGSSPLHF. The CDR3 bases are TGCAGTGCTAGTTTTGGCAGTTCACCCCTCCACTTT.

This chain joins TRBV9 and TRBJ2-1; tentatively, D is TRBD1 (8 bases). V was trimmed by 4 bases and J by 8 bases, leaving 16 bases between them. The CDR3 consists of 14 residues. Germline CDR1 is SGDLS and CDR2 is YYNGEE. The CDR3, as DNA: TGTGCCAGCAGCTCCACAGGGGGGGGTGATGAGCAGTTCTTC. It translates to CASSSTGGGDEQFF.

The CDR3 spells CASSAETGLDTQYF. CDR3 nucleotide sequence: TGTGCCAGCTCAGCTGAGACAGGGCTAGATACGCAGTATTTT. The rearrangement joins TRBV18 to TRBJ2-3, with 7 positions matching TRBD1. CDR3 length: 14 amino acids. The trim removed 5 bases at V and 5 bases at J, leaving 7 bases unmatched. CDR1 is KGHSH and CDR2 is LQKENI in the germline V gene.

The V and J genes are TRBV27 and TRBJ1-6; D remains ambiguous. Trimming took off 1 base at V and 7 bases at J, with 11 bases between the two ends. In germline, CDR1 is MNHEY, CDR2 SMNVEV (reference sequence). The CDR3 is 15 residues long. The CDR3 coding sequence is TGTGCCAGCAGTTTATTCTCCCCGGGGAATTCACCCCTCCACTTT. The encoded protein is CASSLFSPGNSPLHF.

CDR3 bases: TGTGCCTGGAGGGGGACAGGGTACAGTTACTATGGCTACACCTTC. Translating gives CAWRGTGYSYYGYTF. The rearrangement links TRBV30 to TRBJ1-2; 9 bases map to TRBD1. The CDR3 covers 15 residues. J was trimmed by 3 bases and V by 3 bases; bases with no gene match: 8. The germline CDR1 and CDR2 sequences are GTSNPN and SVGIG (reference sequence). The full variable domain, its missing parts supplied by reference TRBV30 and TRBJ1-2, is SQTIHQWPATLVQPVGSPLSLECTVEGTSNPNLYWYRQAAGRGLQLLFYSVGIGQISSEVPQNLSASRPQDRQFILSSKKLLLSDSGFYLCAWRGTGYSYYGYTFGSGTRLTVV.

This chain links TRBV6-2 or TRBV6-3 with TRBJ1-5, with TRBD1 as a possible D gene (6 bases). The CDR3 is 16 amino acids. Germline loops: CDR1 MNHEY, CDR2 SVGEGT. V lost 4 bases and J 3 bases, leaving 16 bases between the germline ends. CDR3 nucleotide sequence: TGTGCCAGCAGTTTCGACGCGACAGGACACAATCAGCCCCAGCATTTT. Encoded protein: CASSFDATGHNQPQHF.

The rearrangement uses TRBV7-9 and TRBJ1-5; D not resolved. There are 12 residues in the CDR3. Trimming removed 6 bases from V and 3 bases from J, with 6 bases in between. CDR1 is SEHNR, CDR2 FQNEAQ, per germline (reference sequence). CDR3: CASRYNNQPQHF. CDR3 nucleotides: TGTGCCAGCAGGTATAACAATCAGCCCCAGCATTTT. The full variable domain, completed using reference TRBV7-9 and TRBJ1-5, is DTGVSQNPRHKITKRGQNVTFRCDPISEHNRLYWYRQTLGQGPEFLTYFQNEAQLEKSRLLSDRFSAERPKGSFSTLEIQRTEQGDSAMYLCASRYNNQPQHFGDGTRLSIL.

As concerns this clone: This specimen includes other DNA sequences encoding the same CDR3. The chain combines TRBV7-2 with TRBJ2-1, with D tentatively TRBD1 or TRBD2 (5 bases each). Germline lookup yields CDR1 SGHTA and CDR2 FQGNSA. V lost 5 bases, J lost 4 bases, and 12 bases lay in between. The CDR3 contains 14 residues. The CDR3 DNA sequence: TGTGCCAGCAGCCCGGGGACCGCATACAATGAGCAGTTCTTC. Protein sequence: CASSPGTAYNEQFF.

V gene TRBV5-1 combines with J gene TRBJ2-2; D is uncertain. The CDR3 is made up of 13 amino acids. CDR1 and CDR2 from the germline V gene are SGHRS and YFSETQ. The ends were cut back, 4 bases at V and 3 bases at J, with 7 bases in the middle. CDR3 nucleotide sequence: TGCGCCAGCAGCCTTAGACACACCGGGGAGCTGTTTTTT. This gives the protein CASSLRHTGELFF.